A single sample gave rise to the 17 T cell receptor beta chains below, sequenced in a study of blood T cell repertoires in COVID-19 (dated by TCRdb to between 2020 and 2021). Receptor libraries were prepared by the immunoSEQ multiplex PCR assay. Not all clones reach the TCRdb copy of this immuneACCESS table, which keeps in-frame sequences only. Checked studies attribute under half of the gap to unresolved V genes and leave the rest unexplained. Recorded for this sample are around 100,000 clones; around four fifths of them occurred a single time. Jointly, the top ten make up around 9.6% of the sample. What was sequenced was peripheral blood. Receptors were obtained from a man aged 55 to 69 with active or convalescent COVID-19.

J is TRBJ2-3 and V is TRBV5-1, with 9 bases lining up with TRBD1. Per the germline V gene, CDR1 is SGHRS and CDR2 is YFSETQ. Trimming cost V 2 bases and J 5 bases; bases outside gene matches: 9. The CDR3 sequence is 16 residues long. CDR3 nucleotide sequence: TGCGCCAGCAGCTTACAGGGGGCCGGTCGGGTAGATACGCAGTATTTT. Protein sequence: CASSLQGAGRVDTQYF.

CDR3 in amino acids: CASSLSGDGGYTF. The CDR3 region has the DNA TGTGCCAGCAGTTTATCAGGGGATGGAGGCTACACCTTC. The chain combines TRBV27 with TRBJ1-2, with D perhaps TRBD1 (5 bases). This CDR3 contains 13 residues. Germline CDR1 and CDR2: MNHEY and SMNVEV (reference sequence). Trimming took off 0 bases at V and 8 bases at J, with 10 bases between the two ends.

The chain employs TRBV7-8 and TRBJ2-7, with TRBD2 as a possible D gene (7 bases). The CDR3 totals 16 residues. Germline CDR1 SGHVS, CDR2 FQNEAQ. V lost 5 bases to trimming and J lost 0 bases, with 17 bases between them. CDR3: CASSLSSRGASYEQYF. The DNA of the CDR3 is TGTGCCAGCAGCCTCTCGAGTCGGGGGGCCTCCTACGAGCAGTACTTC. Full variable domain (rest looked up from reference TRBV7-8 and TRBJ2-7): GAGVSQSPRYKVAKRGQDVALRCDPISGHVSLFWYQQALGQGPEFLTYFQNEAQLDKSGLPSDRFFAERPEGSVSTLKIQRTQQEDSAVYLCASSLSSRGASYEQYFGPGTRLTVT.

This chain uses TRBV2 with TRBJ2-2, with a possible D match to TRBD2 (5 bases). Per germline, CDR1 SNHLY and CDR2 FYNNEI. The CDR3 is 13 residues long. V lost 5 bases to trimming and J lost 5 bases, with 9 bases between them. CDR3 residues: CASSPTSTGELFF. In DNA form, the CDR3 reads TGTGCCAGCAGTCCCACTAGTACCGGGGAGCTGTTTTTT.

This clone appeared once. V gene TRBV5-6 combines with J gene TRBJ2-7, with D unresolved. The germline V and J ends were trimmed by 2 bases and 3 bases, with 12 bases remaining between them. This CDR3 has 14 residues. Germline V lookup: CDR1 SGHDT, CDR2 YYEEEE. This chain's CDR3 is CASSFIGTNYEQYF. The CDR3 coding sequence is TGTGCCAGCAGCTTTATTGGCACAAACTACGAGCAGTACTTC.

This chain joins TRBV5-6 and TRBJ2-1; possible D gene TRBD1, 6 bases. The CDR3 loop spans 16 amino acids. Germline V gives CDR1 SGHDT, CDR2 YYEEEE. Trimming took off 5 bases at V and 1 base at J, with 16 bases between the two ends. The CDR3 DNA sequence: TGTGCCAGCAGTTGGGACAAGCACCTATCCTACAATGAGCAGTTCTTC. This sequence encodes CASSWDKHLSYNEQFF.

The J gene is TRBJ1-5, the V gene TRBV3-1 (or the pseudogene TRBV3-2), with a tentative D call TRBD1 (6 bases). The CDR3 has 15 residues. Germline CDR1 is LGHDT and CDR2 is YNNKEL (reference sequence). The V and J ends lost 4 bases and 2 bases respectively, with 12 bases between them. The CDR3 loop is CASSLDSLGNQPQHF. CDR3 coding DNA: TGTGCCAGCAGCCTGGACAGTCTGGGCAATCAGCCCCAGCATTTT.

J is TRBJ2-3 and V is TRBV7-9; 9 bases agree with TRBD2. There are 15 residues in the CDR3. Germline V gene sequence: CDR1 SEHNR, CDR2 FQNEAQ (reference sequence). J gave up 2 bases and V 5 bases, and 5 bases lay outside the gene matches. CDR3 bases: TGTGCCAGCAGCCTTGGACTAGCGAACACAGATACGCAGTATTTT. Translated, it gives CASSLGLANTDTQYF.

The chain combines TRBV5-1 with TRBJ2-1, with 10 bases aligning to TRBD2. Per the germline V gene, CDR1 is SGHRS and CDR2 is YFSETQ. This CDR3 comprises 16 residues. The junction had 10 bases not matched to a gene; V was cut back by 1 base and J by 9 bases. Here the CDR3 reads CASSLTSGTVGGEQFF. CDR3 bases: TGCGCCAGCAGCTTGACTAGCGGGACTGTGGGCGGTGAGCAGTTCTTC.

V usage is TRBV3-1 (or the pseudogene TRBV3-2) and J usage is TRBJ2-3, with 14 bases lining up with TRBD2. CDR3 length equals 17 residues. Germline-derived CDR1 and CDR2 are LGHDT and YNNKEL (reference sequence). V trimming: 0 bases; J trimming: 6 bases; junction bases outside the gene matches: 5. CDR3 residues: CASSQDPGLAGVDTQYF. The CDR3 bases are TGTGCCAGCAGCCAAGATCCGGGACTAGCGGGAGTGGATACGCAGTATTTT.

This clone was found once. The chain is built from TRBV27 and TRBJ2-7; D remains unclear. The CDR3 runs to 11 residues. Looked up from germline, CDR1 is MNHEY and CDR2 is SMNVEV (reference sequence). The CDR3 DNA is TGTGCCAGCAGTTTATCAAACCGTGGCCACGTC. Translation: CASSLSNRGHV.

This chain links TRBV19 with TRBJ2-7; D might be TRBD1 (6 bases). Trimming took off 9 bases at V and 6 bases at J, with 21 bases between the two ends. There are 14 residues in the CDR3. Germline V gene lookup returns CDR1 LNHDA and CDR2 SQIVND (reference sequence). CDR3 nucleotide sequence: TGTGCCAGCTCACGACTACAGGGAGTAGGCGAGCAGTACTTC. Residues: CASSRLQGVGEQYF.

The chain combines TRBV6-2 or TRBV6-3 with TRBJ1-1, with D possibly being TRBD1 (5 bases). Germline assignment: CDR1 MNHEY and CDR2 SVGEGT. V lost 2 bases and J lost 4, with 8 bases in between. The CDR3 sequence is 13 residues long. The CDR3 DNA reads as TGTGCCAGCAGTTACGGGGCGCGCACTGAAGCTTTCTTT. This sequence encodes CASSYGARTEAFF.

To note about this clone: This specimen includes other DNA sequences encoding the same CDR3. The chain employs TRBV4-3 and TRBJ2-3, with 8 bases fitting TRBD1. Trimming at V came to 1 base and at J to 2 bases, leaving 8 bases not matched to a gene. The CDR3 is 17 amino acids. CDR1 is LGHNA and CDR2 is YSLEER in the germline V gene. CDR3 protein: CASSQASQGVNTDTQYF. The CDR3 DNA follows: TGCGCCAGCAGCCAAGCCTCACAGGGGGTAAACACAGATACGCAGTATTTT.

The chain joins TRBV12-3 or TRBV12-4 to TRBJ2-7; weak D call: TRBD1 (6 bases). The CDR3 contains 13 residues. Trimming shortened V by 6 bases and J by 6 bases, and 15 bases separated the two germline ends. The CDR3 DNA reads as TGTGCCAGCAGCCTACAGGGAAAGGGCGAGCAGTACGTC. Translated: CASSLQGKGEQYV.

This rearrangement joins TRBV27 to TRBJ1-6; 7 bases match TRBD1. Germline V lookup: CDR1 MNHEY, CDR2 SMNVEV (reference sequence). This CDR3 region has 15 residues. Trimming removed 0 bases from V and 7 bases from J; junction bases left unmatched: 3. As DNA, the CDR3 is TGTGCCAGCAGTTTATCGAGGGACAGCAATTCACCCCTCCACTTT. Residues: CASSLSRDSNSPLHF.

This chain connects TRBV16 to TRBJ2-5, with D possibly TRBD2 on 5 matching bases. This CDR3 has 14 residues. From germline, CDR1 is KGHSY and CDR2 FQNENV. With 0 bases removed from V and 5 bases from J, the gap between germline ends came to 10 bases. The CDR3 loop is CASSQSNSGETQYF. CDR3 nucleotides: TGTGCCAGCAGCCAATCTAACAGCGGCGAGACCCAGTACTTC. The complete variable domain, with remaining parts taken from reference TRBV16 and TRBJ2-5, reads GEEVAQTPKHLVRGEGQKAKLYCAPIKGHSYVFWYQQVLKNEFKFLISFQNENVFDETGMPKERFSAKCLPNSPCSLEIQATKLEDSAVYFCASSQSNSGETQYFGPGTRLLVL.